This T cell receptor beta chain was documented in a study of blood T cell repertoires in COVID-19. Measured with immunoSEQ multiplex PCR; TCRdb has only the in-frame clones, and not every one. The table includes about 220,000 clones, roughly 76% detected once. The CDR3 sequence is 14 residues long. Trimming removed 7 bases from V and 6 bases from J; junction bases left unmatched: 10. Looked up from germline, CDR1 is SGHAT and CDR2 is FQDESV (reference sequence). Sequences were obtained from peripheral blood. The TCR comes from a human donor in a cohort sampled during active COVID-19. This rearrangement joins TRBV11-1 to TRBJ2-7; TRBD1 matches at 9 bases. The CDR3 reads CASNPGQGTREQYF. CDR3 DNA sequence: TGTGCCAGCAACCCGGGACAGGGAACTCGCGAGCAGTACTTC.